The clone carrying this TCR beta chain turned up a few times. What it binds is unknown. Germline V lookup: CDR1 SEHNR, CDR2 FQNEAQ (reference sequence). The CDR3 is 13 amino acids. Deletions cut 0 bases from V and 6 bases from J, with 7 bases between. The entry originates in a study of CD8+ T cells in alopecia areata. Findings and caveats of the study: In scalp samples, resident alphabeta T cells of normal skin are also sequenced.

Following RNA extraction, reverse transcription yielded cDNA that acted as the sequencing template. Only in-frame clones appear in the TCRdb table, and some are missing; sequencing was by immunoSEQ multiplex PCR. Altogether 130,000 to 150,000 clones are present, about 51% being singletons, with the ten largest covering 0.95% to 1%. The rearrangement joins TRBV7-9 to TRBJ2-3, with D uncertain. The origin of this receptor is a human donor with alopecia areata. The starting material was CD4+ T cells sorted from blood, obtained at week 0. The CDR3 bases are TGTGCCAGCAGCTTAGCGCATTGGGATACGCAGTATTTT. This sequence encodes CASSLAHWDTQYF.